A single sample is the source of the 16 T cell receptor beta chains below, sequenced in a study of CD8+ T cells in alopecia areata. Isolated RNA was reverse transcribed into cDNA used as the sequencing template. Assay: immunoSEQ multiplex PCR; the TCRdb copy retains only in-frame clones and omits some. The data show 150,000 to 200,000 clones, with 60% seen just once and approximately 1% held by the top ten. The treatment denotes: oral pan-JAK inhibitor, 5-10 mg twice daily. The material was CD4+ T cells sorted from blood, obtained at week 24, from a patient treated with tofacitinib. The receptors stem from a human donor with alopecia areata.

Only a few counts were recorded for this clone. Other DNA sequences from this sample encode an identical CDR3 as well. CDR3 coding DNA: TGCAGCGTTGACAGAACAGATACGCAGTATTTT. This encodes CSVDRTDTQYF. J is TRBJ2-3 and V is TRBV29-1; D unclear. The CDR3 is 11 residues long. The V gene's germline CDR1 is SQVTM and CDR2 ANQGSEA. V was cut by 3 bases and J by 3 bases, with 4 bases left in between.

V gene TRBV5-1 combines with J gene TRBJ2-1, with 9 bases identical to TRBD2. This CDR3 is 16 amino acids long. The trim removed 0 bases at V and 5 bases at J, leaving 6 bases unmatched. Germline CDR1 and CDR2: SGHRS and YFSETQ. Here the CDR3 reads CASSLVERGAHNEQFF. The DNA of the CDR3 is TGCGCCAGCAGCTTGGTCGAGCGGGGGGCACACAATGAGCAGTTCTTC.

V usage is TRBV28 and J usage is TRBJ1-1; D gene ambiguous. The CDR3 totals 13 residues. CDR1 and CDR2 (germline): MDHEN, SYDVKM. Trimming removed 7 bases from V and 2 bases from J, with 11 bases in between. CDR3 bases: TGTGCCAGCACCACCTTTATCAACACTGAAGCTTTCTTT. It encodes CASTTFINTEAFF.

The CDR3 sequence is CASRDRDSNQPQHF. The CDR3 nucleotides are TGTGCCAGCCGGGACAGGGATAGCAATCAGCCCCAGCATTTT. V and J are TRBV10-3 and TRBJ1-5; 9 positions agree with TRBD1. Germline V gene data show CDR1 as ENHRY and CDR2 as SYGVKD. With 10 bases clipped from V and 0 bases from J, the junction kept 4 bases outside the gene matches. This CDR3 has 14 residues.

The chain employs TRBV10-3 and TRBJ1-2; 8 bases are a match to TRBD1. There are 14 residues in the CDR3. Germline assignment: CDR1 ENHRY and CDR2 SYGVKD. Trimming at V came to 9 bases and at J to 4 bases, leaving 10 bases not matched to a gene. As DNA, the CDR3 is TGTGCCATTTCTTTCGGACAGGGCGGCTATGGCTACACCTTC. It specifies CAISFGQGGYGYTF.

V gene TRBV5-1 combines with J gene TRBJ1-6; 7 nucleotides match TRBD1. V was pared by 4 bases and J by 14 bases, with 9 bases of the junction left unmatched. CDR3 length: 13 amino acids. From germline, CDR1 is SGHRS and CDR2 YFSETQ. The CDR3 loop reads CASSPTGFVSLHF. The CDR3, as DNA: TGCGCCAGCAGCCCGACAGGGTTCGTATCCCTCCACTTT.

This sequence joins TRBV10-3 and TRBJ2-4; TRBD1 aligns across 7 bases. Germline V gene data show CDR1 as ENHRY and CDR2 as SYGVKD. The CDR3 is made up of 11 amino acids. Trimming removed 6 bases from V and 13 bases from J; junction bases left unmatched: 6. In nucleotides, the CDR3 is TGTGCCATCAGAAAAGACAGGGTCCAGTACTTC. It codes for CAIRKDRVQYF.

For the CDR3, the DNA is TGTGCCACCCGGGACTATGGTGGTTTCGCCAAAAACATTCAGTACTTC. Translated: CATRDYGGFAKNIQYF. The chain joins TRBV15 to TRBJ2-4, with 7 bases matching TRBD2. Trimming removed 8 bases from V and 1 base from J; junction bases left unmatched: 11. The CDR3 spans 16 residues. CDR1 and CDR2 (germline): LNHNV, YYDKDF (reference sequence).

The V and J genes are TRBV6-5 and TRBJ1-6; 7 bases align to TRBD1. The CDR3 sequence is 14 residues long. Germline V gene sequence: CDR1 MNHEY, CDR2 SVGAGI. Trimming at V came to 6 bases and at J to 8 bases, leaving 7 bases not matched to a gene. CDR3 loop: CASSPQGGDSPLHF. The DNA of the CDR3 is TGTGCCAGCAGCCCCCAGGGGGGAGATTCACCCCTCCACTTT.

The V gene is TRBV29-1, the J gene TRBJ1-2, with D hard to call. Trimming took off 6 bases at V and 4 bases at J, with 15 bases between the two ends. Per the germline V gene, CDR1 is SQVTM and CDR2 is ANQGSEA. This CDR3 is built from 13 residues. The CDR3 coding sequence is TGCAGCGTGTTAAAACAGAACTCCTATGGCTACACCTTC. Protein: CSVLKQNSYGYTF.

The genes are TRBV9 and TRBJ2-1; D ambiguous. V lost 0 bases to trimming and J lost 3 bases, with 10 bases between them. The CDR3 contains 15 residues. CDR1 is SGDLS, CDR2 YYNGEE, per germline. The CDR3 protein is CASSVVAEYYNEQFF. CDR3 DNA sequence: TGTGCCAGCAGCGTAGTGGCGGAATACTACAATGAGCAGTTCTTC. Combining the CDR3 with reference TRBV9 and TRBJ2-1 gives the whole variable domain DSGVTQTPKHLITATGQRVTLRCSPRSGDLSVYWYQQSLDQGLQFLIQYYNGEERAKGNILERFSAQQFPDLHSELNLSSLELGDSALYFCASSVVAEYYNEQFFGPGTRLTVL.

For the CDR3, the DNA is TGTGCCAGCAGTAAACAGGGCTTCACTGAAGCTTTCTTT. It codes for CASSKQGFTEAFF. The chain uses TRBV6-1 and TRBJ1-1; weak D call: TRBD1 (6 bases). From germline, CDR1 is MNHNS and CDR2 SASEGT. V lost 5 bases and J lost 4, with 11 bases in between. There are 13 residues in the CDR3.

This sequence joins TRBV7-2 and TRBJ2-1; no reliable D call. The ends were cut back, 2 bases at V and 13 bases at J, with 15 bases in the middle. This CDR3 is 13 amino acids long. The germline V gene encodes CDR1 SGHTA and CDR2 FQGNSA. The CDR3 nucleotides read TGTGCCAGCAGCTTACTTAACATGTGGGGTCAGTTCTTC. Protein sequence: CASSLLNMWGQFF.

The rearrangement links TRBV7-2 to TRBJ1-2; TRBD1 is a possible D gene (6 bases). The CDR3 spans 14 residues. V lost 4 bases and J lost 8, with 17 bases in between. Germline assignment: CDR1 SGHTA and CDR2 FQGNSA. The CDR3 is CASSSRNREGGYTF. CDR3 in DNA: TGTGCCAGCAGCTCCAGAAACAGGGAGGGCGGCTACACCTTC.

The rearrangement joins TRBV27 to TRBJ1-2; D gene uncertain. The ends were cut back, 6 bases at V and 4 bases at J, with 12 bases in the middle. This CDR3 region has 13 residues. From germline, CDR1 is MNHEY and CDR2 SMNVEV (reference sequence). CDR3 sequence: CASRSNTPYGYTF. The CDR3 nucleotides are TGTGCCAGCAGAAGTAATACTCCCTATGGCTACACCTTC.

The chain combines TRBV30 with TRBJ1-1; 10 nucleotides agree with TRBD1. Germline V CDR1 and CDR2: GTSNPN, SVGIG (reference sequence). There are 15 residues in the CDR3. The V segment lost 2 bases and the J segment 5 bases; nucleotides outside the gene matches: 8. CDR3 amino acids: CAWSRRDRGRTEAFF. CDR3 nucleotide sequence: TGTGCCTGGAGTCGCCGGGACAGGGGTCGGACTGAAGCTTTCTTT. The entire variable domain, with the rest obtained from reference TRBV30 and TRBJ1-1, is as follows: SQTIHQWPATLVQPVGSPLSLECTVEGTSNPNLYWYRQAAGRGLQLLFYSVGIGQISSEVPQNLSASRPQDRQFILSSKKLLLSDSGFYLCAWSRRDRGRTEAFFGQGTRLTVV.